This TCR beta chain comes out of a study of blood T cell repertoires in COVID-19. The method was immunoSEQ multiplex PCR; TCRdb's version includes in-frame clones alone and lacks a portion of them. The table has about 260,000 clones, more than 80% seen once. This CDR3 has 15 residues. Trimming shortened V by 2 bases and J by 0 bases, and 8 bases separated the two germline ends. CDR1 and CDR2 from the germline V gene are MNHNS and SASEGT. The gene calls are TRBV6-1 and TRBJ1-5; maybe TRBD1 (5 bases). Sequenced: PBMCs or T cells enriched from blood (not recorded which). This TCR came from a woman aged 25-40 years with acute COVID-19. The chain's CDR3 is CASSEPRASNQPQHF. In DNA form, the CDR3 reads TGTGCCAGCAGTGAACCCAGGGCTAGCAATCAGCCCCAGCATTTT.